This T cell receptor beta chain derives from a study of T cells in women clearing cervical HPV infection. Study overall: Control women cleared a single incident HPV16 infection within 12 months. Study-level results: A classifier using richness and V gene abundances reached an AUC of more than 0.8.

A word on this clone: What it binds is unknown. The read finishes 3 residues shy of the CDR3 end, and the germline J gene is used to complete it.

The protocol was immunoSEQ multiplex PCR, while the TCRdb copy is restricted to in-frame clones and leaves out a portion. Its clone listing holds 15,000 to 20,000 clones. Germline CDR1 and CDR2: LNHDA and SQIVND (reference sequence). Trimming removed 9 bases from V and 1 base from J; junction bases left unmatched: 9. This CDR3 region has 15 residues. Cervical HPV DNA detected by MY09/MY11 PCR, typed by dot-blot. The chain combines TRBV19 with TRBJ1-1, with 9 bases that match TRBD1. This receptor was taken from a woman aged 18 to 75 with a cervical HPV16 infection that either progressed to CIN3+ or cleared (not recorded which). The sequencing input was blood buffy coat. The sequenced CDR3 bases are TGTGCCAGCAGGGACAGGGCGGGGGGGAACACTGAA. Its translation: CASRDRAGGNTE. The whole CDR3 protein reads CASRDRAGGNTEAFF. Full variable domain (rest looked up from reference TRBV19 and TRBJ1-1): DGGITQSPKYLFRKEGQNVTLSCEQNLNHDAMYWYRQDPGQGLRLIYYSQIVNDFQKGDIAEGYSVSREKKESFPLTVTSAQKNPTAFYLCASRDRAGGNTEAFFGQGTRLTVV.